Presented here are 23 T cell receptor beta chains from one specimen sequenced in a study of CD8 T cells in Susac syndrome. An input of about 0.5 to 1 ug of RNA was subjected to reverse transcription using random hexamers. TCRdb ran MiXCR on the immunoSEQ multiplex PCR reads and lists one entry per CDR3 protein. The sample consists of under 110,000 distinct CDR3 sequences, approximately 93% of them appearing once. The sample taken for sequencing was CD8+ T cells from PBMCs. The receptors originated from a human donor with Susac syndrome.

The genes are TRBV9 and TRBJ2-5; D unresolved. This CDR3 is 14 amino acids long. The germline gives CDR1 SGDLS, CDR2 YYNGEE. The ends were cut back, 4 bases at V and 6 bases at J, with 16 bases in the middle. CDR3 DNA: TGTGCCAGCAGCTCAGATCGAACCGTAAAGACCCAGTACTTC. It codes for CASSSDRTVKTQYF.

The chain carries TRBV27 and TRBJ2-3; 11 positions agree with TRBD1. Germline loops: CDR1 MNHEY, CDR2 SMNVEV (reference sequence). The CDR3 totals 15 residues. Trimming cost V 5 bases and J 4 bases; bases outside gene matches: 5. CDR3 nucleotides: TGTGCCAGCAGTCCCCGGACAGGGGGCCCAGATACGCAGTATTTT. It encodes CASSPRTGGPDTQYF.

The rearrangement uses TRBV9 and TRBJ2-1, with 9 bases identical to TRBD2. Germline V lookup: CDR1 SGDLS, CDR2 YYNGEE. Trimming took 4 bases from V and 7 from J; bases not matched to a gene: 12. The CDR3 is made up of 16 amino acids. The CDR3 coding sequence is TGTGCCAGCAGCACGACTTATGGCGGGGGGGCGAATGAGCAGTTCTTC. Residues: CASSTTYGGGANEQFF.

This clonotype appeared a single time. The chain recombines TRBV3-1 with TRBJ2-7, with a weak D call TRBD1 (5 bases). CDR1 and CDR2 (germline): LGHDT, YNNKEL (reference sequence). V was cut by 1 base and J by 1 base, with 8 bases left in between. This CDR3 has 14 amino acids. CDR3 in amino acids: CASSQADTSYEQYF. In nucleotides, the CDR3 is TGTGCCAGCAGCCAAGCGGACACGTCCTACGAGCAGTACTTC.

The chain recombines TRBV20-1 with TRBJ2-1, with 8 positions matching TRBD2. The germline CDR1 and CDR2 sequences are DFQATT and SNEGSKA (reference sequence). The CDR3 length is 15 residues. The J segment lost 9 bases and the V segment lost 5 bases, leaving 15 bases of the junction unmatched. The CDR3 bases are TGCAGTGCTGGACCTGAGCGGGGGATTCTTGGTGAGCAGTTCTTC. Translating gives CSAGPERGILGEQFF.

The chain combines TRBV27 with TRBJ2-1, with 8 bases lining up with TRBD1. The V segment lost 5 bases and the J segment 8 bases; nucleotides outside the gene matches: 8. From germline, CDR1 is MNHEY and CDR2 SMNVEV (reference sequence). The CDR3 contains 14 residues. CDR3 sequence: CASSLTGGPHEQFF. The DNA for the CDR3 is TGTGCCAGCAGTCTTACAGGGGGTCCCCATGAGCAGTTCTTC.

The chain carries TRBV11-2 and TRBJ2-3; weak D call: TRBD1 (6 bases). Per the germline V gene, CDR1 is SGHAT and CDR2 is FQNNGV. The CDR3 has 15 residues. V shed 4 bases and J shed 5 bases, with 16 bases lying between them. The CDR3 DNA is TGTGCCAGCAGCTCCACAGGGTACGATAGAGATACGCAGTATTTT. It translates to CASSSTGYDRDTQYF.

The chain employs TRBV7-3 and TRBJ2-5; 7 bases line up with TRBD2. CDR1 SGHTA and CDR2 FQGTGA come from the germline V gene. Trimming removed 5 bases from V and 5 bases from J; junction bases left unmatched: 8. The CDR3 has 14 residues. In DNA, the CDR3 is TGTGCCAGCAGCCCTCTGGGGGGGAGGGAGACCCAGTACTTC. Its protein is CASSPLGGRETQYF. Supplemented by reference TRBV7-3 and TRBJ2-5, the full variable domain reads GAGVSQTPSNKVTEKGKYVELRCDPISGHTALYWYRQSLGQGPEFLIYFQGTGAADDSGLPNDRFFAVRPEGSVSTLKIQRTERGDSAVYLCASSPLGGRETQYFGPGTRLLVL.

The chain joins TRBV29-1 to TRBJ2-7; D not certain. Germline CDR1 SQVTM, CDR2 ANQGSEA. With 3 bases removed from V and 0 bases from J, the gap between germline ends came to 3 bases. The CDR3 contains 11 residues. The CDR3 DNA is TGCAGCGTTGAGGCCTCCTACGAGCAGTACTTC. As protein: CSVEASYEQYF.

This clonotype is a singleton in its sample. Here the CDR3 reads CASSYSIGSPTDGYTF. As DNA, the CDR3 is TGTGCCAGCAGTTACTCGATAGGGTCCCCGACGGATGGCTACACCTTC. The chain links TRBV6-6 to TRBJ1-2, with D unclear. V was pared by 0 bases and J by 6 bases, with 17 bases between. Germline assignment: CDR1 MNHNY and CDR2 SVGAGI (reference sequence). The CDR3 sequence is 16 residues long.

This chain links TRBV7-8 with TRBJ2-7; no clear D. Trimming took off 3 bases at V and 3 bases at J, with 9 bases between the two ends. The CDR3 extends over 13 amino acids. Looked up from germline, CDR1 is SGHVS and CDR2 is FQNEAQ. CDR3 sequence reads: CASSFDLLYEQYF. The CDR3, as DNA: TGTGCCAGCAGCTTTGATTTGCTCTACGAGCAGTACTTC.

CDR3 sequence (DNA): TGTGCCAGCAGCCGTACGGTCTGGGAGACCCAGTACTTC. Its protein is CASSRTVWETQYF. This sequence joins TRBV7-8 and TRBJ2-5; unclear D gene. Germline V gene sequence: CDR1 SGHVS, CDR2 FQNEAQ. Between the trimmed V and J ends, which lost 5 bases and 5 bases, there was a span of 12 bases. The CDR3 totals 13 residues. Complete variable domain (other parts from reference TRBV7-8 and TRBJ2-5): GAGVSQSPRYKVAKRGQDVALRCDPISGHVSLFWYQQALGQGPEFLTYFQNEAQLDKSGLPSDRFFAERPEGSVSTLKIQRTQQEDSAVYLCASSRTVWETQYFGPGTRLLVL.

This chain connects TRBV20-1 to TRBJ1-3; possibly TRBD1 for D (5 bases). This CDR3 spans 13 amino acids. Trimming stripped 3 bases from V and 7 bases from J, with 13 bases between. The germline gives CDR1 DFQATT, CDR2 SNEGSKA (reference sequence). The CDR3: CSARARDGNTIYF. The DNA of the CDR3 is TGCAGTGCTAGGGCCCGGGACGGGAACACCATATATTTT.

This chain uses TRBV7-9 with TRBJ2-7, with 9 bases fitting TRBD2. Germline V CDR1 and CDR2: SEHNR, FQNEAQ (reference sequence). J gave up 7 bases and V 3 bases, and 4 bases lay outside the gene matches. The CDR3 runs to 13 residues. CDR3 sequence: CASSLVLAGEQYF. CDR3 sequence (DNA): TGTGCCAGCAGCTTGGTCCTAGCGGGGGAGCAGTACTTC. The full variable domain, in which reference TRBV7-9 and TRBJ2-7 provide the parts outside the CDR3, is DTGVSQNPRHKITKRGQNVTFRCDPISEHNRLYWYRQTLGQGPEFLTYFQNEAQLEKSRLLSDRFSAERPKGSFSTLEIQRTEQGDSAMYLCASSLVLAGEQYFGPGTRLTVT.

The CDR3 bases are TGTGCCAGCAGTTCCGAACGGCTAGAGACCCAGTACTTC. Translated, it gives CASSSERLETQYF. This sequence joins TRBV6-6 and TRBJ2-5; no reliable D call. This CDR3 has 13 amino acids. Germline assignment: CDR1 MNHNY and CDR2 SVGAGI (reference sequence). The ends were cut back, 4 bases at V and 4 bases at J, with 10 bases in the middle.

This chain uses TRBV7-9 with TRBJ2-7; a possible D gene is TRBD2 (7 bases). Trimming shortened V by 7 bases and J by 7 bases, and 20 bases separated the two germline ends. The CDR3 covers 14 residues. Looked up from germline, CDR1 is SEHNR and CDR2 is FQNEAQ (reference sequence). CDR3 DNA sequence: TGTGCCAGCACCTCGTTGGAGGGGGGGACGGAGCAGTACTTC. Translation gives CASTSLEGGTEQYF. Looking up the rest from reference TRBV7-9 and TRBJ2-7 gives the full variable domain: DTGVSQNPRHKITKRGQNVTFRCDPISEHNRLYWYRQTLGQGPEFLTYFQNEAQLEKSRLLSDRFSAERPKGSFSTLEIQRTEQGDSAMYLCASTSLEGGTEQYFGPGTRLTVT.

This chain joins TRBV4-2 and TRBJ1-2; a weak D match, TRBD1 (6 bases). CDR3 length equals 14 residues. Trimming shortened V by 0 bases and J by 8 bases, and 13 bases separated the two germline ends. The germline V gene encodes CDR1 LGHNA and CDR2 YNFKEQ. CDR3 sequence: CASSQELDSWGYTF. CDR3 nucleotides: TGTGCCAGCAGCCAAGAACTGGACAGCTGGGGCTACACCTTC.

The rearrangement joins TRBV4-3 to TRBJ1-1; no definite D call. Germline assignment: CDR1 LGHNA and CDR2 YSLEER. The CDR3 consists of 13 residues. Trimming stripped 0 bases from V and 8 bases from J, with 10 bases between. The CDR3 coding sequence is TGCGCCAGCAGCCAAGATTCGGCGGCCGAAGCTTTCTTT. Translation gives CASSQDSAAEAFF.

V gene TRBV9 combines with J gene TRBJ2-1; a possible D gene is TRBD1 (7 bases). The germline CDR1 and CDR2 sequences are SGDLS and YYNGEE. Trimming pared 3 bases from V and 1 base from J, leaving 14 bases between. The CDR3 is 16 amino acids. The CDR3 region has the DNA TGTGCCAGCAGCGCATCACAGGGGACTTCCTACAATGAGCAGTTCTTC. Translation gives CASSASQGTSYNEQFF.

V gene TRBV20-1 combines with J gene TRBJ1-2; 8 bases map to TRBD1. V shed 1 base and J 6 bases; nucleotides not matched to a gene: 7. This CDR3 is built from 14 residues. Germline assignment: CDR1 DFQATT and CDR2 SNEGSKA (reference sequence). The CDR3 DNA follows: TGCAGTGCTAGAGTGCAGGACAGGGAAAATGGCTACACCTTC. The encoded protein is CSARVQDRENGYTF.

This chain uses TRBV6-4 with TRBJ2-1; perhaps TRBD2 as D (6 bases). V was pared by 5 bases and J by 0 bases, with 11 bases between. There are 15 residues in the CDR3. Per the germline V gene, CDR1 is MRHNA and CDR2 is SNTAGT. CDR3: CASSLTTSSYNEQFF. The CDR3 DNA follows: TGTGCCAGCAGTCTCACGACTAGCTCCTACAATGAGCAGTTCTTC.

The chain uses TRBV5-1 and TRBJ2-5; either TRBD1 or TRBD2 may fit D (5 bases each). V lost 2 bases and J 2 bases, leaving 19 bases between the germline ends. This CDR3 is built from 17 residues. Germline-derived CDR1 and CDR2 are SGHRS and YFSETQ. CDR3 loop: CASSFSREGTKQETQYF. For the CDR3, the DNA is TGCGCCAGCAGCTTCTCTAGGGAAGGGACCAAACAAGAGACCCAGTACTTC.

The rearrangement uses TRBV3-1 and TRBJ2-2; no clear D gene. Germline assignment: CDR1 LGHDT and CDR2 YNNKEL (reference sequence). Deletions cut 5 bases from V and 3 bases from J, with 16 bases between. The CDR3 loop spans 16 amino acids. The chain's CDR3 is CASSFIITSHTGELFF. The CDR3 bases are TGTGCCAGCAGCTTTATCATCACTTCACACACCGGGGAGCTGTTTTTT.